The 8 T cell receptor beta chains presented below share a single source sample, sequenced in a study of cytomegalovirus exposure and HLA in healthy donors. Use of 60 Vbeta and 13 Jbeta primers characterized the PCR. Sequencing was performed with immunoSEQ multiplex PCR; in TCRdb, only in-frame clones are kept and a portion is missing. The table includes roughly 180,000 clones, approximately 88% detected once. Sequencing used PBMCs. The receptors originated from a boy younger than 18 in good health and CMV-seronegative.

V is TRBV29-1 and J is TRBJ1-6; TRBD1 matches at 7 bases. Germline values: CDR1 SQVTM, CDR2 ANQGSEA. This CDR3 spans 13 amino acids. V shed 4 bases, J shed 10 bases, and the junction held 7 bases outside the gene matches. CDR3 residues: CSVAETGSSPLHF. CDR3 coding DNA: TGCAGCGTTGCGGAGACAGGGAGCTCACCCCTCCACTTT.

The genes are TRBV9 and TRBJ2-7; 11 nucleotides match TRBD2. CDR1 is SGDLS, CDR2 YYNGEE, per germline. The CDR3 contains 15 residues. The J segment lost 2 bases and the V segment lost 4 bases, leaving 5 bases of the junction unmatched. The chain's CDR3 is CASSSSSGRPYEQYF. CDR3 bases: TGTGCCAGCAGCTCGTCTAGCGGGAGGCCCTACGAGCAGTACTTC. The full variable domain, its missing parts supplied by reference TRBV9 and TRBJ2-7, is DSGVTQTPKHLITATGQRVTLRCSPRSGDLSVYWYQQSLDQGLQFLIQYYNGEERAKGNILERFSAQQFPDLHSELNLSSLELGDSALYFCASSSSSGRPYEQYFGPGTRLTVT.

V usage is TRBV5-4 and J usage is TRBJ1-2, with 7 bases fitting TRBD1. Germline V gives CDR1 SGHNT, CDR2 YYREEE (reference sequence). With 1 base clipped from V and 4 bases from J, the junction kept 1 base outside the gene matches. CDR3 length equals 13 residues. CDR3 amino acids: CASSLYRGYGYTF. CDR3 in DNA: TGTGCCAGCAGCTTGTACAGGGGCTATGGCTACACCTTC.

The J gene is TRBJ2-1, the V gene TRBV4-3, with D tentatively TRBD1 (6 bases). Germline V gene lookup returns CDR1 LGHNA and CDR2 YSLEER. The CDR3 is 18 amino acids. The V and J ends lost 0 bases and 3 bases respectively, with 18 bases between them. CDR3 nucleotide sequence: TGCGCCAGCAGCCAAGAATCGCCGTGGCAGGGGATCTACAATGAGCAGTTCTTC. It yields the protein CASSQESPWQGIYNEQFF.

The chain joins TRBV7-3 to TRBJ2-2, with 14 nucleotides matching TRBD2. The CDR3 is 16 residues long. Losses at the gene ends were 4 bases for V and 7 bases for J; bases not matched to a gene: 5. Germline values: CDR1 SGHTA, CDR2 FQGTGA. Written as DNA, the CDR3 is TGTGCCAGCAGCTCCAGACTAGCGGGAGGGCTCGGGGAGCTGTTTTTT. Translating it yields CASSSRLAGGLGELFF.

V is TRBV10-2 and J is TRBJ1-6; perhaps TRBD1 as D (6 bases). The CDR3 extends over 14 amino acids. Germline lookup yields CDR1 WSHSY and CDR2 SAAADI. V dropped 6 bases and J dropped 7 bases, with 13 bases sitting between them. This CDR3 is CASRNGQGNSPLHF. In DNA, the CDR3 is TGCGCCAGCAGAAATGGGCAGGGGAATTCACCCCTCCACTTT.

V and J are TRBV11-2 and TRBJ1-1; tentative D call: TRBD1 (5 bases). The germline V gene has CDR1 SGHAT and CDR2 FQNNGV. The CDR3 consists of 16 residues. V shed 2 bases and J shed 1 base, with 14 bases lying between them. Written as DNA, the CDR3 is TGTGCCAGCAGCTTAAGAAGGGGAAGTAAGAACACTGAAGCTTTCTTT. It specifies CASSLRRGSKNTEAFF.

This chain joins TRBV9 and TRBJ2-1; D ambiguous. In germline, CDR1 is SGDLS, CDR2 YYNGEE. The germline V and J ends were trimmed by 2 bases and 0 bases, with 6 bases remaining between them. The CDR3 contains 14 residues. DNA for the CDR3: TGTGCCAGCAGCGTTAGGAGCTCCTACAATGAGCAGTTCTTC. This translates into CASSVRSSYNEQFF.